These 20 T cell receptor beta chains came from one sample sequenced in a study of CD8 T cells in Susac syndrome. RNA was extracted with the RNeasy kit, and a quantity of roughly 0.5 to 1 ug was reverse transcribed using random hexamers. TCRdb reprocessed the immunoSEQ multiplex PCR reads via MiXCR and lists one record per CDR3 protein. The table has about 120,000 distinct CDR3 sequences, 85% to 95% seen once. The specimen sequenced was CD8+ T cells from PBMCs. These receptor sequences come from a human donor in good health.

V usage is TRBV29-1 and J usage is TRBJ2-7, with 8 positions matching TRBD1. CDR1 and CDR2 (germline): SQVTM, ANQGSEA. The J segment lost 2 bases and the V segment lost 2 bases, leaving 2 bases of the junction unmatched. The CDR3 spans 13 residues. CDR3: CSVERQGTYEQYF. Here the CDR3 DNA reads TGCAGCGTTGAAAGACAGGGGACCTACGAGCAGTACTTC.

The V and J genes are TRBV30 and TRBJ2-7; weak D call: TRBD1 (6 bases). The CDR3 is 13 residues long. The V gene's germline CDR1 is GTSNPN and CDR2 SVGIG (reference sequence). V was clipped by 2 bases and J by 3 bases, with 11 bases between them. CDR3 protein: CAWSMGTFYEQYF. CDR3 DNA sequence: TGTGCCTGGAGTATGGGGACATTCTACGAGCAGTACTTC.

This chain joins TRBV6-5 and TRBJ2-3; D is undetermined. The CDR3 runs 11 residues. The germline V and J ends were trimmed by 8 bases and 1 base, with 4 bases remaining between them. The germline gives CDR1 MNHEY, CDR2 SVGAGI. CDR3 sequence: CASWGTDTQYF. CDR3 bases: TGTGCCAGCTGGGGCACAGATACGCAGTATTTT.

J is TRBJ2-1 and V is TRBV29-1; the D is unclear. V lost 3 bases and J 1 base, leaving 13 bases between the germline ends. This CDR3 comprises 15 residues. CDR1 and CDR2 (germline): SQVTM, ANQGSEA. CDR3 sequence reads: CSVDSRGASYNEQFF. Here the CDR3 DNA reads TGCAGCGTTGATAGTCGCGGCGCTTCCTACAATGAGCAGTTCTTC.

This clonotype came up once. The chain combines TRBV7-9 with TRBJ1-2; no clear D gene. V shed 5 bases and J shed 4 bases, with 14 bases lying between them. Germline V gives CDR1 SEHNR, CDR2 FQNEAQ (reference sequence). This CDR3 is 14 amino acids long. The CDR3 sequence: CASSVSDGPYGYTF. As DNA, the CDR3 is TGTGCCAGCAGCGTATCGGACGGGCCCTATGGCTACACCTTC.

The J gene is TRBJ2-5, the V gene TRBV6-1; D not resolved. Trimming removed 5 bases from V and 2 bases from J, with 9 bases in between. The CDR3 totals 13 residues. Germline values: CDR1 MNHNS, CDR2 SASEGT. The CDR3 here is CASSFVQQETQYF. CDR3 bases: TGTGCCAGCAGTTTCGTACAGCAAGAGACCCAGTACTTC.

The V call is TRBV11-1, the J call TRBJ2-1; 11 bases are a match to TRBD2. The CDR3 covers 15 residues. The germline CDR1 and CDR2 sequences are SGHAT and FQDESV (reference sequence). J was trimmed by 4 bases and V by 7 bases; bases with no gene match: 6. The DNA of the CDR3 is TGTGCCAGCACCCCCGGGACTAGCGGATACAATGAGCAGTTCTTC. This encodes CASTPGTSGYNEQFF.

The chain uses TRBV20-1 and TRBJ2-1, with D perhaps matching TRBD2 (6 bases). Germline lookup yields CDR1 DFQATT and CDR2 SNEGSKA (reference sequence). The V end was cut by 5 bases, the J end by 2 bases, with 13 bases between. This CDR3 is built from 14 residues. CDR3 sequence reads: CSAHSGLTYNEQFF. CDR3 bases: TGCAGTGCTCACAGCGGGCTGACCTACAATGAGCAGTTCTTC.

The V and J genes are TRBV11-2 and TRBJ1-5; the D is unclear. The CDR3 is 16 residues long. V was shortened by 8 bases and J by 4 bases, with 21 bases between the two germline ends. CDR1 is SGHAT, CDR2 FQNNGV, per germline. The CDR3 sequence is CASPEAAGLPNQPQHF. Written as DNA, the CDR3 is TGTGCCAGCCCCGAGGCGGCCGGCCTTCCTAATCAGCCCCAGCATTTT.

The chain links TRBV6-2 or TRBV6-3 to TRBJ1-2; a possible D gene is TRBD1 (6 bases). The CDR3 sequence is 13 residues long. Trimming took 5 bases from V and 3 from J, leaving 10 bases between them. CDR1 MNHEY and CDR2 SVGEGT come from the germline V gene. CDR3: CASSVQGDYGYTF. CDR3 nucleotides: TGTGCCAGCAGTGTACAGGGTGACTATGGCTACACCTTC.

The chain combines TRBV24-1 with TRBJ2-2; maybe TRBD2 (7 bases). The V end lost 3 bases, the J end lost 7 bases, and 14 bases lay between the germline ends. The CDR3 loop spans 15 amino acids. Germline V CDR1 and CDR2: KGHDR, SFDVKD. The CDR3 spells CATSDARGGGGELFF. CDR3 DNA: TGTGCCACCAGTGATGCACGAGGGGGGGGCGGGGAGCTGTTTTTT.

The V call is TRBV30, the J call TRBJ1-1; weak D call: TRBD1 (6 bases). Trimming pared 4 bases from V and 0 bases from J, leaving 12 bases between. The CDR3 is 14 residues long. Germline V gene lookup returns CDR1 GTSNPN and CDR2 SVGIG (reference sequence). The CDR3 DNA is TGTGCCTGGACCACCCGGACAGTGAACACTGAAGCTTTCTTT. Protein sequence: CAWTTRTVNTEAFF. Full variable domain (missing parts from reference TRBV30 and TRBJ1-1): SQTIHQWPATLVQPVGSPLSLECTVEGTSNPNLYWYRQAAGRGLQLLFYSVGIGQISSEVPQNLSASRPQDRQFILSSKKLLLSDSGFYLCAWTTRTVNTEAFFGQGTRLTVV.

This sequence joins TRBV27 and TRBJ2-6; D may correspond to TRBD1 or TRBD2 (5 bases each). Per the germline V gene, CDR1 is MNHEY and CDR2 is SMNVEV (reference sequence). With 6 bases removed from V and 1 base from J, the gap between germline ends came to 16 bases. The CDR3 consists of 17 residues. CDR3 protein: CASRGPGRGSGANVLTF. The CDR3, as DNA: TGTGCCAGCAGGGGCCCGGGGCGAGGTTCTGGGGCCAACGTCCTGACTTTC.

The chain combines TRBV7-2 with TRBJ2-1; D might be TRBD2 (7 bases). Deletions cut 2 bases from V and 7 bases from J, with 24 bases between. The CDR3 covers 18 residues. CDR1 is SGHTA, CDR2 FQGNSA, per germline. This CDR3 is CASSLMIRGAGRDNEQFF. The CDR3 DNA follows: TGTGCCAGCAGCTTAATGATCAGGGGCGCAGGGAGGGATAATGAGCAGTTCTTC.

The V call is TRBV20-1, the J call TRBJ1-3; possible D gene TRBD1, 5 bases. Germline CDR1 DFQATT, CDR2 SNEGSKA (reference sequence). V lost 3 bases and J lost 2, with 8 bases in between. The CDR3 covers 13 residues. CDR3 in amino acids: CSASREAGNTIYF. For the CDR3, the DNA is TGCAGTGCTAGCAGGGAGGCTGGAAACACCATATATTTT.

V and J are TRBV18 and TRBJ1-5, with D perhaps TRBD1 (6 bases). Per germline, CDR1 KGHSH and CDR2 LQKENI. Trimming removed 6 bases at V and 5 bases at J, with 17 bases between. This CDR3 contains 15 residues. The CDR3 reads CASSKDLQGYQPQHF. CDR3 nucleotide sequence: TGTGCCAGCTCCAAAGACCTACAGGGATATCAGCCCCAGCATTTT. Full variable domain (rest looked up from reference TRBV18 and TRBJ1-5): NAGVMQNPRHLVRRRGQEARLRCSPMKGHSHVYWYRQLPEEGLKFMVYLQKENIIDESGMPKERFSAEFPKEGPSILRIQQVVRGDSAAYFCASSKDLQGYQPQHFGDGTRLSIL.

This clonotype appeared once. The gene calls are TRBV5-1 and TRBJ2-2, with D possibly being TRBD1 or TRBD2 (6 bases each). The germline V and J ends were trimmed by 6 bases and 0 bases, with 18 bases remaining between them. From germline, CDR1 is SGHRS and CDR2 YFSETQ. This CDR3 contains 17 residues. In nucleotides, the CDR3 is TGCGCCAGCACCCCTCGGGGGCAACAAACGAACACCGGGGAGCTGTTTTTT. As protein: CASTPRGQQTNTGELFF. Combining the CDR3 with reference TRBV5-1 and TRBJ2-2 gives the whole variable domain KAGVTQTPRYLIKTRGQQVTLSCSPISGHRSVSWYQQTPGQGLQFLFEYFSETQRNKGNFPGRFSGRQFSNSRSEMNVSTLELGDSALYLCASTPRGQQTNTGELFFGEGSRLTVL.

The V gene is TRBV15, the J gene TRBJ2-3, with 7 bases fitting TRBD2. Losses at the gene ends were 0 bases for V and 6 bases for J; bases not matched to a gene: 9. Germline V CDR1 and CDR2: LNHNV, YYDKDF (reference sequence). The CDR3 runs 16 residues. CDR3 bases: TGTGCCACCAGCAGAGAGTTGGCGGGAGTAGCGGATACGCAGTATTTT. Protein: CATSRELAGVADTQYF.

This clonotype occurred once. As DNA, the CDR3 is TGTGCCAGTAGGGAAGGACCGGGCGCAAGGCATCAGCCCCAGCATTTT. As protein: CASREGPGARHQPQHF. This rearrangement joins TRBV19 to TRBJ1-5; no definite D call. Trimming took off 6 bases at V and 5 bases at J, with 20 bases between the two ends. Germline lookup yields CDR1 LNHDA and CDR2 SQIVND (reference sequence). The CDR3 loop spans 16 amino acids.

The chain recombines TRBV18 with TRBJ1-1; the D is unclear. Germline V gene sequence: CDR1 KGHSH, CDR2 LQKENI. Between the trimmed V and J ends, which lost 3 bases and 2 bases, there was a span of 10 bases. The CDR3 sequence is 14 residues long. The CDR3 region has the DNA TGTGCCAGCTCACCGCAGAGCAGTAACACTGAAGCTTTCTTT. It is translated as CASSPQSSNTEAFF.